This T cell receptor beta chain was identified in a study of STAT3 mutations in large granular lymphocyte leukemia. Study overall: Among longitudinally sequenced T-LGLL patients, roughly half had canonical activating STAT3 mutations detected. Notes on the study in general: In about 35% of the 18 patients, new TCR clonotypes emerged after therapy. Every T-cell large granular lymphocyte leukemia patient had at least one immunodominant TCR beta clonotype.

V lost 2 bases, J lost 4 bases, and 14 bases lay in between. In germline, CDR1 is MNHNY, CDR2 SVGAGI (reference sequence). This CDR3 region has 16 residues. With regard to this clone: Its antigen is undetermined.

TCRbeta libraries averaged approximately 42,000 productive templates per sample. TCRdb's copy holds only in-frame clones and misses some; the assay was immunoSEQ multiplex PCR. Of tens of thousands of clones listed, approximately 78% are singletons. The chain recombines TRBV6-6 with TRBJ1-4; TRBD1 might be the D (6 bases). The receptor's source is a human donor with T large granular lymphocyte leukemia. Some clones in this sample may be carry-over from other donors' samples. Sequencing input: PBMCs. Here the CDR3 reads CASSYRRTADNEKLFF. Here the CDR3 DNA reads TGTGCCAGCAGTTACCGAAGGACAGCTGATAATGAAAAACTGTTTTTT.